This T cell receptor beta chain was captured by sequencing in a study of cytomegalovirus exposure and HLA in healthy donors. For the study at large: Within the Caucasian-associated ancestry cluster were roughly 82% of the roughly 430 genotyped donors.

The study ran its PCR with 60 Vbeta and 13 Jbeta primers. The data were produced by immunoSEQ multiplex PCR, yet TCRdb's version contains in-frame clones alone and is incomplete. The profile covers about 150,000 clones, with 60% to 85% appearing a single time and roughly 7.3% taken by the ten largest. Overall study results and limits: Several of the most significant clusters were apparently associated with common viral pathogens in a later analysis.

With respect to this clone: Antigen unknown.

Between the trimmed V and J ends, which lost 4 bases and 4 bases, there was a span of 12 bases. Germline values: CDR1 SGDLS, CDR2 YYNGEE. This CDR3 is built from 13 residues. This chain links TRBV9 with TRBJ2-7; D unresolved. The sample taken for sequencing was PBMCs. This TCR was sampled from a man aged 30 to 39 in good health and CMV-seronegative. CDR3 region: CASSPTMEYEQYF. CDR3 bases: TGTGCCAGCAGCCCAACAATGGAGTACGAGCAGTACTTC. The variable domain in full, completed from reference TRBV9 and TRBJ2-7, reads DSGVTQTPKHLITATGQRVTLRCSPRSGDLSVYWYQQSLDQGLQFLIQYYNGEERAKGNILERFSAQQFPDLHSELNLSSLELGDSALYFCASSPTMEYEQYFGPGTRLTVT.